This entry is about one T cell receptor beta chain. These data belong to a study of technical replicates of blood from a few donors. TCRdb keeps only in-frame clones here, not all; method: immunoSEQ multiplex PCR. The table shows more than 11,000 clones, with over 80% occurring only once. This CDR3 region has 15 residues. Germline trimming cut 4 bases from V and 9 bases from J; bases unmatched to any gene: 10. The germline gives CDR1 SEHNR, CDR2 FQNEAQ (reference sequence). This clonotype originated in a human donor in good health. This chain joins TRBV7-9 and TRBJ2-1, with 9 nucleotides matching TRBD2. The sequencing input was PBMCs. CDR3 residues: CASSSGSGSEAEQFF. The CDR3 DNA reads as TGTGCCAGCAGCTCAGGTAGCGGGAGTGAGGCTGAGCAGTTCTTC. Full variable domain (rest looked up from reference TRBV7-9 and TRBJ2-1): DTGVSQNPRHKITKRGQNVTFRCDPISEHNRLYWYRQTLGQGPEFLTYFQNEAQLEKSRLLSDRFSAERPKGSFSTLEIQRTEQGDSAMYLCASSSGSGSEAEQFFGPGTRLTVL.